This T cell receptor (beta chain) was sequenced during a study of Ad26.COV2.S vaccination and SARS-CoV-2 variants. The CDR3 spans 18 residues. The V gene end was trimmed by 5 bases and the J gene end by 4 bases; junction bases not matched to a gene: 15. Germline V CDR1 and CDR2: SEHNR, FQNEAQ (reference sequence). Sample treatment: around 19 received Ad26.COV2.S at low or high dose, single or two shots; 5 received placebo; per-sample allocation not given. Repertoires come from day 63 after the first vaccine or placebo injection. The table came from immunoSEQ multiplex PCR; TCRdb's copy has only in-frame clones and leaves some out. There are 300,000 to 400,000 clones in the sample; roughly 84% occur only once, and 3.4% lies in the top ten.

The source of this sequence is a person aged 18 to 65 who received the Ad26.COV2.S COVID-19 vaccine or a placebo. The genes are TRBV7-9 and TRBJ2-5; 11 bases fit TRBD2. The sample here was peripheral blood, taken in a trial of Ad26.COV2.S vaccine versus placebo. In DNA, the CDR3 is TGTGCCAGCAGCCCCCTTGGACTAGCGGGCTTGTTAGGAGAGACCCAGTACTTC. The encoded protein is CASSPLGLAGLLGETQYF.